Listed below are T cell receptor beta chains from one sample, sequenced in a study of T cell repertoires in cytomegalovirus infection. No antigen has been identified for these receptors. From the reads, TCRdb called clonotypes with MiXCR, one entry per CDR3 protein. The repertoire holds roughly 340,000 distinct CDR3 sequences, under 35% seen once, with 15% to 20% in the top ten. The sequencing used cultured PBMCs, collected from culture after CMV antigen stimulation. These receptors came from a human donor in good health (CMV status not recorded). Some clones in this sample may be carry-over from other donors' samples. The CDR3 runs from the conserved cysteine through the conserved F or W. A D gene is named only where the DNA matches it firmly. Size is stated for part of the rows, as once, few or many counts, or as a class when the clone is expanded.

j_gene: TRBJ2-7
d_gene: TRBD1
v_gene: TRBV6-5
abundance: NA
CDR3aa: CASQRQGLTYEQYF
CDR3nt: TGTGCCAGCCAACGACAGGGGCTGACCTACGAGCAGTACTTC

j_gene: TRBJ2-2
d_gene: NA
v_gene: TRBV27
abundance: NA
CDR3aa: CASSLLGGYTGELFF
CDR3nt: TGTGCCAGCAGTTTGTTAGGCGGTTACACCGGGGAGCTGTTTTTT

j_gene: TRBJ1-1
d_gene: TRBD1
v_gene: TRBV19
abundance: NA
CDR3aa: CASIPGGNTEAFF
CDR3nt: TGTGCCAGTATCCCAGGGGGGAACACTGAAGCTTTCTTT

j_gene: TRBJ2-5
d_gene: NA
v_gene: TRBV4-1
abundance: many
CDR3aa: CASSQTPLGGSQETQYF
CDR3nt: TGCGCCAGCAGCCAAACCCCCCTTGGGGGGAGCCAAGAGACCCAGTACTTC

j_gene: TRBJ1-1
d_gene: NA
v_gene: TRBV12-3/TRBV12-4
abundance: NA
CDR3aa: CASSYREGSEAFF
CDR3nt: TGTGCCAGCAGTTACAGGGAGGGATCTGAAGCTTTCTTT

j_gene: TRBJ1-1
d_gene: NA
v_gene: TRBV20-1
abundance: NA
CDR3aa: CSARVAQAGEAFF
CDR3nt: TGCAGTGCTAGAGTGGCACAGGCCGGTGAAGCTTTCTTT

j_gene: TRBJ1-2
d_gene: NA
v_gene: TRBV5-1
abundance: NA
CDR3aa: CASSRDLTRSYGYTF
CDR3nt: TGCGCCAGCAGCCGAGACTTGACACGGAGCTATGGCTACACCTTC

j_gene: TRBJ2-7
d_gene: TRBD1
v_gene: TRBV2
abundance: few
CDR3aa: CASSKGARSEQYF
CDR3nt: TGTGCCTCCTCCAAGGGGGCGCGCTCCGAGCAGTACTTC

j_gene: TRBJ2-5
d_gene: TRBD2
v_gene: TRBV7-2
abundance: medium-sized
CDR3aa: CASSQTSGFQETQYF
CDR3nt: TGTGCCAGCAGCCAGACTAGCGGGTTCCAAGAGACCCAGTACTTC

j_gene: TRBJ1-2
d_gene: NA
v_gene: TRBV27
abundance: NA
CDR3aa: CASREGVVADYGYTF
CDR3nt: TGTGCCAGCCGTGAGGGAGTAGTAGCAGACTATGGCTACACCTTC

j_gene: TRBJ1-4
d_gene: TRBD1
v_gene: TRBV9
abundance: few
CDR3aa: CASSETGLGEKLFF
CDR3nt: TGTGCCAGCAGTGAGACAGGGTTGGGAGAAAAACTGTTTTTT

j_gene: TRBJ2-7
d_gene: TRBD1
v_gene: TRBV4-1
abundance: many
CDR3aa: CASSRAADRPTYEQYF
CDR3nt: TGCGCCAGCAGCCGAGCGGCGGACAGGCCAACCTACGAGCAGTACTTC

j_gene: TRBJ2-1
d_gene: NA
v_gene: TRBV29-1
abundance: NA
CDR3aa: CSVEDGGGLLYEQFF
CDR3nt: TGCAGCGTTGAAGATGGTGGAGGGTTGCTCTATGAGCAGTTCTTC

j_gene: TRBJ2-1
d_gene: TRBD2
v_gene: TRBV5-1
abundance: NA
CDR3aa: CASSPGLAGGPGENEQFF
CDR3nt: TGCGCCAGCAGCCCGGGACTAGCGGGAGGGCCGGGGGAAAATGAGCAGTTCTTC

j_gene: TRBJ2-5
d_gene: TRBD1
v_gene: TRBV27
abundance: NA
CDR3aa: CASRGTGGVMGETQYF
CDR3nt: TGTGCCAGCAGAGGGACAGGGGGAGTAATGGGGGAGACCCAGTACTTC

j_gene: TRBJ2-3
d_gene: NA
v_gene: TRBV25-1
abundance: NA
CDR3aa: CASHGRGLVDTQYF
CDR3nt: TGTGCCAGCCACGGGAGGGGGCTGGTAGATACGCAGTATTTT

j_gene: TRBJ1-3
d_gene: NA
v_gene: TRBV27
abundance: few
CDR3aa: CASSPSGIGALGNTIYF
CDR3nt: TGTGCCAGCAGTCCCTCAGGGATTGGGGCCTTAGGAAACACCATATATTTT

j_gene: TRBJ2-1
d_gene: NA
v_gene: TRBV29-1
abundance: many
CDR3aa: CSVQAETKGSNEQFF
CDR3nt: TGCAGCGTCCAAGCCGAGACAAAAGGCAGCAATGAGCAGTTCTTC

j_gene: TRBJ2-7
d_gene: NA
v_gene: TRBV7-8
abundance: NA
CDR3aa: CASSVDRLFYEQYF
CDR3nt: TGTGCCAGCAGCGTGGACAGACTCTTCTACGAGCAGTACTTC

j_gene: TRBJ2-7
d_gene: NA
v_gene: TRBV28
abundance: NA
CDR3aa: CASSLSGRDSYEQYF
CDR3nt: TGTGCCAGCAGTTTATCCGGCAGGGATTCCTACGAGCAGTACTTC

j_gene: TRBJ2-1
d_gene: NA
v_gene: TRBV29-1
abundance: NA
CDR3aa: CSVRDSFYNEQFF
CDR3nt: TGCAGCGTCCGGGACTCTTTTTACAATGAGCAGTTCTTC

j_gene: TRBJ2-3
d_gene: TRBD2
v_gene: TRBV5-4
abundance: NA
CDR3aa: CASSLASGGSTDTQYF
CDR3nt: TGTGCCAGCAGCTTGGCTAGCGGGGGGAGCACAGATACGCAGTATTTT

j_gene: TRBJ2-7
d_gene: NA
v_gene: TRBV2
abundance: NA
CDR3aa: CASRFTYEQYF
CDR3nt: TGTGCCAGCAGATTCACCTACGAGCAGTACTTC

j_gene: TRBJ1-5
d_gene: NA
v_gene: TRBV29-1
abundance: NA
CDR3aa: CSVGGGRDQPQHF
CDR3nt: TGCAGCGTTGGAGGGGGGCGCGACCAGCCCCAGCATTTT

j_gene: TRBJ2-2
d_gene: NA
v_gene: TRBV24-1
abundance: NA
CDR3aa: CATSDSGAGELFF
CDR3nt: TGTGCCACCAGTGATTCCGGCGCCGGGGAGCTGTTTTTT

j_gene: TRBJ2-5
d_gene: NA
v_gene: TRBV7-3
abundance: NA
CDR3aa: CASSSGEQETQYF
CDR3nt: TGTGCCAGCAGCTCGGGGGAACAAGAGACCCAGTACTTC

j_gene: TRBJ2-1
d_gene: NA
v_gene: TRBV12-3/TRBV12-4
abundance: NA
CDR3aa: CASRHYTRGDNEQFF
CDR3nt: TGTGCCAGCAGACACTATACCAGGGGGGACAATGAGCAGTTCTTC

j_gene: TRBJ2-5
d_gene: NA
v_gene: TRBV7-9
abundance: few
CDR3aa: CASSLAIRAETQYF
CDR3nt: TGTGCCAGCAGCTTAGCGATCAGAGCGGAGACCCAGTACTTC

j_gene: TRBJ2-5
d_gene: NA
v_gene: TRBV6-6
abundance: NA
CDR3aa: CASSYSLQETQYF
CDR3nt: TGTGCCAGCAGTTACTCGTTACAAGAGACCCAGTACTTC

j_gene: TRBJ1-5
d_gene: NA
v_gene: TRBV28
abundance: few
CDR3aa: CASRRLFSAVGQPQHF
CDR3nt: TGTGCCAGCAGACGATTATTCTCGGCGGTGGGTCAGCCCCAGCATTTT

j_gene: TRBJ2-7
d_gene: NA
v_gene: TRBV10-3
abundance: few
CDR3aa: CAPAEKRGPYEQYF
CDR3nt: TGTGCCCCGGCCGAAAAAAGGGGCCCCTACGAGCAGTACTTC

j_gene: TRBJ2-2
d_gene: NA
v_gene: TRBV7-6
abundance: few
CDR3aa: CASSPSLGRKNTGELFF
CDR3nt: TGTGCCAGCAGCCCTTCCCTAGGGAGGAAAAACACCGGGGAGCTGTTTTTT

j_gene: TRBJ2-1
d_gene: TRBD2
v_gene: TRBV7-3
abundance: NA
CDR3aa: CASSTTPSGGPYNEQFF
CDR3nt: TGTGCCAGCAGCACGACTCCGAGCGGGGGCCCCTACAATGAGCAGTTCTTC

j_gene: TRBJ1-1
d_gene: TRBD1
v_gene: TRBV10-1
abundance: NA
CDR3aa: CASSERTGGRTEAFF
CDR3nt: TGCGCCAGCAGTGAGCGGACAGGGGGCCGGACTGAAGCTTTCTTT

j_gene: TRBJ2-7
d_gene: NA
v_gene: TRBV7-9
abundance: few
CDR3aa: CASSLTLGGEQYF
CDR3nt: TGTGCCAGCAGCTTAACTCTAGGGGGCGAGCAGTACTTC

j_gene: TRBJ1-2
d_gene: NA
v_gene: TRBV7-2
abundance: many
CDR3aa: CASSLDVGSYTF
CDR3nt: TGTGCCAGCAGCTTAGACGTTGGAAGCTACACCTTC

j_gene: TRBJ2-5
d_gene: NA
v_gene: TRBV20-1
abundance: NA
CDR3aa: CSAPAENEETQYF
CDR3nt: TGCAGTGCACCCGCGGAGAACGAAGAGACCCAGTACTTC

j_gene: TRBJ2-3
d_gene: NA
v_gene: TRBV7-9
abundance: NA
CDR3aa: CASSLVTGLTYTDTQYF
CDR3nt: TGTGCCAGCAGCTTAGTTACGGGACTTACATACACAGATACGCAGTATTTT

j_gene: TRBJ2-1
d_gene: TRBD2
v_gene: TRBV7-3
abundance: NA
CDR3aa: CASSSGLAGLSSYNEQFF
CDR3nt: TGTGCCAGCAGCTCGGGACTAGCGGGACTGAGCTCCTACAATGAGCAGTTCTTC

j_gene: TRBJ1-2
d_gene: NA
v_gene: TRBV28
abundance: few
CDR3aa: CASSLARVRGGYTF
CDR3nt: TGTGCCAGCAGTTTAGCCAGGGTGAGAGGTGGCTACACCTTC

j_gene: TRBJ1-6
d_gene: NA
v_gene: TRBV7-9
abundance: few
CDR3aa: CASSLDGSYNSPLHF
CDR3nt: TGTGCCAGCAGCTTAGATGGGTCCTATAATTCACCCCTCCACTTT

j_gene: TRBJ2-3
d_gene: NA
v_gene: TRBV20-1
abundance: few
CDR3aa: CSAREGPTDTQYF
CDR3nt: TGCAGTGCTAGAGAGGGTCCCACAGATACGCAGTATTTT

j_gene: TRBJ2-2
d_gene: TRBD1
v_gene: TRBV9
abundance: many
CDR3aa: CASSAGQGVMTGELFF
CDR3nt: TGTGCCAGCAGCGCCGGACAGGGGGTAATGACCGGGGAGCTGTTTTTT

j_gene: TRBJ1-5
d_gene: NA
v_gene: TRBV5-8
abundance: few
CDR3aa: CASSLQGISNQPQHF
CDR3nt: TGTGCCAGCAGCTTGCAGGGAATAAGCAATCAGCCCCAGCATTTT

j_gene: TRBJ1-2
d_gene: NA
v_gene: TRBV5-1
abundance: once
CDR3aa: CASSDTNPYGYTF
CDR3nt: TGCGCCAGCAGTGACACTAATCCCTATGGCTACACCTTC

j_gene: TRBJ2-1
d_gene: NA
v_gene: TRBV2
abundance: few
CDR3aa: CASSARVVGGWNEQFF
CDR3nt: TGTGCCAGCAGTGCTCGGGTCGTAGGGGGTTGGAATGAGCAGTTCTTC

j_gene: TRBJ1-3
d_gene: NA
v_gene: TRBV29-1
abundance: few
CDR3aa: CSAVRGGSGNTIYF
CDR3nt: TGCAGCGCCGTAAGAGGGGGGTCTGGAAACACCATATATTTT

j_gene: TRBJ1-1
d_gene: NA
v_gene: TRBV11-2
abundance: few
CDR3aa: CASSLQGVDTEAFF
CDR3nt: TGTGCCAGCAGCTTACAGGGTGTAGACACTGAAGCTTTCTTT

j_gene: TRBJ1-2
d_gene: NA
v_gene: TRBV7-2
abundance: few
CDR3aa: CASSARTVNYGYTF
CDR3nt: TGTGCCAGCAGCGCGAGGACAGTTAACTATGGCTACACCTTC

j_gene: TRBJ1-1
d_gene: TRBD1
v_gene: TRBV29-1
abundance: once
CDR3aa: CSDTGGGEAFF
CDR3nt: TGCAGCGATACAGGGGGCGGTGAAGCTTTCTTT